Following are 17 T cell receptor beta chains from one sample sequenced in a study of radiation and T cells in renal cell carcinoma. Assay used: immunoSEQ multiplex PCR; TCRdb lists only in-frame clones, some missing. The sample includes about 130,000 clones, more than 70% of them seen just once. Time point described: baseline pretreatment blood. The treatment was: 15 Gy SBRT to primary tumor, nephrectomy 4 weeks later. Material: blood, obtained from a patient whose treatment included radiotherapy and nephrectomy. All receptors come from a woman aged 45-60 years with renal cell carcinoma.

The chain recombines TRBV7-9 with TRBJ2-1; 9 positions agree with TRBD1. CDR3 length: 12 residues. From germline, CDR1 is SEHNR and CDR2 FQNEAQ (reference sequence). Trimming at V came to 5 bases and at J to 11 bases, leaving 4 bases not matched to a gene. CDR3 region: CASSPGQGQQFF. The CDR3 DNA reads TGTGCCAGCAGCCCAGGACAGGGGCAGCAGTTCTTC. The whole variable domain, filled in from reference TRBV7-9 and TRBJ2-1, reads DTGVSQNPRHKITKRGQNVTFRCDPISEHNRLYWYRQTLGQGPEFLTYFQNEAQLEKSRLLSDRFSAERPKGSFSTLEIQRTEQGDSAMYLCASSPGQGQQFFGPGTRLTVL.

The chain combines TRBV28 with TRBJ1-4; D perhaps matches TRBD1 (5 bases). Germline values: CDR1 MDHEN, CDR2 SYDVKM. The V end was cut by 5 bases, the J end by 8 bases, with 12 bases between. This CDR3 has 13 residues. The CDR3 DNA follows: TGTGCCAGCAGTAGGGGCAGGGACGAAAAACTGTTTTTT. Residues: CASSRGRDEKLFF.

The sample holds a few counts of this clone. The gene calls are TRBV6-1 and TRBJ1-1; D call uncertain. CDR3 length equals 14 residues. Trimming shortened V by 5 bases and J by 5 bases, and 15 bases separated the two germline ends. CDR1 and CDR2 from the germline V gene are MNHNS and SASEGT. CDR3 DNA sequence: TGTGCCAGCAGTCCACCATTCGGTGGGACTGAAGCTTTCTTT. Amino acids: CASSPPFGGTEAFF.

The chain couples TRBV4-1 to TRBJ2-1, with D unclear. Trimming took off 8 bases at V and 0 bases at J, with 8 bases between the two ends. CDR3 length equals 13 residues. The germline V gene has CDR1 MGHRA and CDR2 YSYEKL. The CDR3 loop reads CASSPTSYNEQFF. The CDR3 DNA is TGCGCCAGCTCCCCAACCTCCTACAATGAGCAGTTCTTC.

V gene TRBV9 combines with J gene TRBJ1-2; unclear D gene. The CDR3 sequence is 13 residues long. CDR1 and CDR2 (germline): SGDLS, YYNGEE. The V end was cut by 0 bases, the J end by 8 bases, with 11 bases between. CDR3 amino acids: CASSVAGLGGYTF. CDR3 nucleotide sequence: TGTGCCAGCAGCGTAGCCGGCCTCGGCGGCTACACCTTC.

The chain combines TRBV6-1 with TRBJ1-5, with D perhaps matching TRBD1 (5 bases). Germline loops: CDR1 MNHNS, CDR2 SASEGT. The length of the CDR3 is 15 residues. V lost 4 bases, J lost 7 bases, and 17 bases lay in between. The CDR3 loop is CASSGGTRGDQPQHF. The CDR3 DNA follows: TGTGCCAGCAGTGGTGGCACCCGGGGGGACCAGCCCCAGCATTTT.

The rearrangement uses TRBV7-9 and TRBJ2-1, with 10 bases that match TRBD1. The germline CDR1 and CDR2 sequences are SEHNR and FQNEAQ (reference sequence). The CDR3 sequence is 15 residues long. V trimming: 4 bases; J trimming: 7 bases; junction bases outside the gene matches: 7. The CDR3 region has the DNA TGTGCCAGCAGCTCGCGACAGGGGGCGCGGAATGAGCAGTTCTTC. It is translated as CASSSRQGARNEQFF.

The V and J genes are TRBV5-1 and TRBJ1-2; D remains ambiguous. The CDR3 has 17 amino acids. Germline loops: CDR1 SGHRS, CDR2 YFSETQ. V was clipped by 4 bases and J by 3 bases, with 22 bases between them. This CDR3 is CASSGINDGRYYYGYTF. CDR3 nucleotides: TGCGCCAGCAGCGGAATAAATGACGGCAGATACTACTATGGCTACACCTTC. Full variable domain (missing parts from reference TRBV5-1 and TRBJ1-2): KAGVTQTPRYLIKTRGQQVTLSCSPISGHRSVSWYQQTPGQGLQFLFEYFSETQRNKGNFPGRFSGRQFSNSRSEMNVSTLELGDSALYLCASSGINDGRYYYGYTFGSGTRLTVV.

V and J are TRBV19 and TRBJ2-7, with D uncertain. The CDR3 is made up of 15 amino acids. Germline V CDR1 and CDR2: LNHDA, SQIVND (reference sequence). The V end lost 6 bases, the J end lost 4 bases, and 19 bases lay between the germline ends. CDR3 in DNA: TGTGCCAGTAGGGGCCAATCAGGAGAGAATTACGAGCAGTACTTC. Translated: CASRGQSGENYEQYF.

The rearrangement uses TRBV4-3 and TRBJ2-7, with D perhaps matching TRBD2 (7 bases). Trimming removed 3 bases at V and 6 bases at J, with 12 bases between. The germline CDR1 and CDR2 sequences are LGHNA and YSLEER. The CDR3 extends over 13 amino acids. The CDR3: CASSQNREGEQYF. For the CDR3, the DNA is TGCGCCAGCAGCCAGAACAGGGAGGGCGAGCAGTACTTC.

This clone has only one observation. The gene calls are TRBV6-5 and TRBJ1-5; D remains ambiguous. CDR1 is MNHEY and CDR2 is SVGAGI in the germline V gene. This CDR3 spans 14 amino acids. V lost 6 bases and J 2 bases, leaving 11 bases between the germline ends. The CDR3 DNA follows: TGTGCCAGCAGAGATACGGGAGGCAATCAGCCCCAGCATTTT. Protein product: CASRDTGGNQPQHF.

The rearrangement uses TRBV21-1 and TRBJ2-1; TRBD1, the table's D call, lacks a check against the DNA. TRBV21-1 is an annotated pseudogene. The CDR3 loop spans 17 amino acids. The CDR3 here is CASSSVRGQGSYNEQFF. For the CDR3, the DNA is TGTGCCAGCAGCAGCGTTAGGGGACAGGGCTCCTACAATGAGCAGTTCTTC.

This rearrangement joins TRBV6-5 to TRBJ2-7; D assignment may be TRBD1 or TRBD2 (5 bases each). V dropped 5 bases and J dropped 0 bases, with 8 bases sitting between them. The CDR3 length is 13 residues. Germline values: CDR1 MNHEY, CDR2 SVGAGI. CDR3 bases: TGTGCCAGCAGTCCCGGGGCCTCCTACGAGCAGTACTTC. This codes for CASSPGASYEQYF.

The chain employs TRBV5-4 and TRBJ2-3, with a tentative D call TRBD2 (5 bases). The length of the CDR3 is 16 residues. Trimming took off 0 bases at V and 5 bases at J, with 16 bases between the two ends. Germline V gene data show CDR1 as SGHNT and CDR2 as YYREEE (reference sequence). CDR3 amino acids: CASSLGVDLAQDTQYF. The CDR3 DNA is TGTGCCAGCAGCTTGGGGGTCGACCTAGCCCAAGATACGCAGTATTTT.

CDR3 sequence: CASTDQIMNTEAFF. The CDR3 coding sequence is TGTGCCAGTACTGACCAGATCATGAACACTGAAGCTTTCTTT. The gene calls are TRBV19 and TRBJ1-1; the D is unclear. Trimming left V 7 bases short and J 0 bases short, with 12 bases between. There are 14 residues in the CDR3. Germline CDR1 is LNHDA and CDR2 is SQIVND (reference sequence).

V and J are TRBV10-1 and TRBJ2-1, with 8 bases that match TRBD1. This CDR3 has 15 amino acids. V trimming: 5 bases; J trimming: 7 bases; junction bases outside the gene matches: 10. CDR1 is WNHNN, CDR2 SYGVQD, per germline (reference sequence). The CDR3, as DNA: TGCGCCAGCAGTCCAGACAGGGGTTTCTTAAATGAGCAGTTCTTC. Translating it yields CASSPDRGFLNEQFF.

For this clone: Other nucleotide sequences in the sample specify the same CDR3. The chain has TRBV5-4 and TRBJ2-5, with 10 bases identical to TRBD2. The CDR3 extends over 14 amino acids. The ends lost 4 bases at V and 1 base at J; junction bases unmatched: 1. The germline V gene has CDR1 SGHNT and CDR2 YYREEE (reference sequence). Here the CDR3 DNA reads TGTGCCAGCAGCCTAGCGGGGGCCCAAGAGACCCAGTACTTC. Translated, it gives CASSLAGAQETQYF.